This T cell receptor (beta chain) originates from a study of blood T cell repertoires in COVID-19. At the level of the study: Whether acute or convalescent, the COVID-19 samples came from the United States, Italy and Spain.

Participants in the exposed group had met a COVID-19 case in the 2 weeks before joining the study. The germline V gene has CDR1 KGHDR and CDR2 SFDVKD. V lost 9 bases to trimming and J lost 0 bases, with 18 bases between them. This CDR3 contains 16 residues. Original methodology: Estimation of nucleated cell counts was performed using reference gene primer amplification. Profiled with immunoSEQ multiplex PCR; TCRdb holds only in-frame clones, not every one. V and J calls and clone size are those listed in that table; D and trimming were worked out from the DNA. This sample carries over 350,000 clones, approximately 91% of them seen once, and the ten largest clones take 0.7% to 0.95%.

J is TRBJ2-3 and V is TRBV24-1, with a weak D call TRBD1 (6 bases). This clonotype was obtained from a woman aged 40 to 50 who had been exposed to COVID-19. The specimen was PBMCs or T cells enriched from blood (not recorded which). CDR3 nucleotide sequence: TGTGCCACCTCGACTCTTGGACAGCTGAGCACAGATACGCAGTATTTT. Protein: CATSTLGQLSTDTQYF.